The 11 T cell receptor beta chains in this list originate from one sample, sequenced in a study of technical replicates of blood from a handful of donors (dated by TCRdb to the late 2010s). To prepare the library, the immunoSEQ multiplex PCR assay was applied. The source is immuneACCESS, and TCRdb retained only in-frame sequences with V and J called. Part of the clones is not carried over; for the studies checked, unresolved V genes explain less than half of this, and the remainder is unexplained. The sample records 75,000 to 100,000 clones, approximately 95% of which are singletons. The ten largest clonotypes hold 0.3% to 0.35% of the sample. Input material: T cells isolated from PBMCs. Every receptor here comes from a human donor in good health.

The rearrangement uses TRBV19 and TRBJ1-2; 8 bases match TRBD1. Germline V CDR1 and CDR2: LNHDA, SQIVND (reference sequence). The CDR3 has 15 amino acids. With 3 bases clipped from V and 4 bases from J, the junction kept 7 bases outside the gene matches. CDR3 bases: TGTGCCAGTAGTATTACAGGGGGACCGATCTATGGCTACACCTTC. It is translated as CASSITGGPIYGYTF.

The CDR3 protein is CASSLATGLAFF. The CDR3 DNA reads TGTGCCAGCAGCTTGGCGACAGGGTTGGCTTTCTTT. The gene calls are TRBV5-4 and TRBJ1-1, with 7 bases aligning to TRBD1. CDR3 size: 12 residues. Germline loops: CDR1 SGHNT, CDR2 YYREEE (reference sequence). V shed 0 bases and J 11 bases; nucleotides not matched to a gene: 4.

The rearrangement links TRBV30 to TRBJ2-5; 9 nucleotides align to TRBD1. Germline CDR1 reads GTSNPN; CDR2 reads SVGIG (reference sequence). The CDR3 covers 15 residues. V gave up 1 base and J gave up 4 bases; unmatched junction bases: 7. The CDR3 DNA is TGTGCCTGGAGTGCAAGCTACAGGGGGCGAGAGACCCAGTACTTC. Its protein is CAWSASYRGRETQYF.

V and J are TRBV18 and TRBJ2-1; 8 nucleotides match TRBD2. This CDR3 has 17 residues. In germline, CDR1 is KGHSH, CDR2 LQKENI. V was clipped by 2 bases and J by 0 bases; unmatched bases: 6. Here the CDR3 reads CASSPTSGESSYNEQFF. The CDR3 DNA reads TGTGCCAGCTCACCAACTAGCGGAGAGAGCTCCTACAATGAGCAGTTCTTC.

This chain joins TRBV7-3 and TRBJ2-7, with 7 positions matching TRBD2. CDR3 length: 15 amino acids. V trimming: 4 bases; J trimming: 4 bases; junction bases outside the gene matches: 10. Germline assignment: CDR1 SGHTA and CDR2 FQGTGA. CDR3 sequence reads: CASSSEAGPWYEQYF. The DNA for the CDR3 is TGTGCCAGCAGCTCCGAAGCGGGGCCCTGGTACGAGCAGTACTTC.

The chain is built from TRBV28 and TRBJ2-7; D gene unclear. CDR3 size: 13 residues. Trimming cost V 10 bases and J 4 bases, with 17 bases left between them. In germline, CDR1 is MDHEN, CDR2 SYDVKM. The CDR3 DNA is TGTGCCACCCTTTCGGAGATCGGGTACGAGCAGTACTTC. Translation: CATLSEIGYEQYF.

J is TRBJ2-1 and V is TRBV10-2; possible D gene TRBD2, 5 bases. This CDR3 spans 15 amino acids. Trimming removed 6 bases from V and 4 bases from J, with 16 bases in between. Germline assignment: CDR1 WSHSY and CDR2 SAAADI. The CDR3 DNA follows: TGCGCCAGCAGGCCACCCAGCGGTATGTACAATGAGCAGTTCTTC. As protein: CASRPPSGMYNEQFF.

The chain links TRBV30 to TRBJ2-2, with 9 bases lining up with TRBD1. With 5 bases clipped from V and 4 bases from J, the junction kept 8 bases outside the gene matches. CDR3 length: 15 amino acids. Germline values: CDR1 GTSNPN, CDR2 SVGIG (reference sequence). The DNA for the CDR3 is TGTGCCTGGGTGGGGGGACAGGGACTCACCGGGGAGCTGTTTTTT. The encoded protein is CAWVGGQGLTGELFF.

The V gene is TRBV6-4, the J gene TRBJ1-5; no firm D call. In germline, CDR1 is MRHNA, CDR2 SNTAGT. V was clipped by 5 bases and J by 5 bases, with 10 bases between them. The length of the CDR3 is 13 residues. This chain's CDR3 is CASSTEIDQPQHF. The CDR3 DNA follows: TGTGCCAGCAGTACAGAGATAGATCAGCCCCAGCATTTT.

This chain connects TRBV4-1 to TRBJ2-1; 10 positions match TRBD2. The CDR3 loop spans 15 amino acids. V shed 1 base and J 8 bases; nucleotides not matched to a gene: 5. Germline V gene lookup returns CDR1 MGHRA and CDR2 YSYEKL. For the CDR3, the DNA is TGCGCCAGCAGCCAAGTCCTAGCGGGAGTTTATGAGCAGTTCTTC. This sequence encodes CASSQVLAGVYEQFF.

The gene calls are TRBV7-9 and TRBJ1-1, with a tentative D call TRBD1 (6 bases). The germline V gene has CDR1 SEHNR and CDR2 FQNEAQ (reference sequence). This CDR3 contains 16 residues. Trimming pared 1 base from V and 3 bases from J, leaving 15 bases between. CDR3 sequence: CASSLVGRGVYTEAFF. The CDR3, as DNA: TGTGCCAGCAGCTTAGTAGGCAGGGGTGTTTACACTGAAGCTTTCTTT.